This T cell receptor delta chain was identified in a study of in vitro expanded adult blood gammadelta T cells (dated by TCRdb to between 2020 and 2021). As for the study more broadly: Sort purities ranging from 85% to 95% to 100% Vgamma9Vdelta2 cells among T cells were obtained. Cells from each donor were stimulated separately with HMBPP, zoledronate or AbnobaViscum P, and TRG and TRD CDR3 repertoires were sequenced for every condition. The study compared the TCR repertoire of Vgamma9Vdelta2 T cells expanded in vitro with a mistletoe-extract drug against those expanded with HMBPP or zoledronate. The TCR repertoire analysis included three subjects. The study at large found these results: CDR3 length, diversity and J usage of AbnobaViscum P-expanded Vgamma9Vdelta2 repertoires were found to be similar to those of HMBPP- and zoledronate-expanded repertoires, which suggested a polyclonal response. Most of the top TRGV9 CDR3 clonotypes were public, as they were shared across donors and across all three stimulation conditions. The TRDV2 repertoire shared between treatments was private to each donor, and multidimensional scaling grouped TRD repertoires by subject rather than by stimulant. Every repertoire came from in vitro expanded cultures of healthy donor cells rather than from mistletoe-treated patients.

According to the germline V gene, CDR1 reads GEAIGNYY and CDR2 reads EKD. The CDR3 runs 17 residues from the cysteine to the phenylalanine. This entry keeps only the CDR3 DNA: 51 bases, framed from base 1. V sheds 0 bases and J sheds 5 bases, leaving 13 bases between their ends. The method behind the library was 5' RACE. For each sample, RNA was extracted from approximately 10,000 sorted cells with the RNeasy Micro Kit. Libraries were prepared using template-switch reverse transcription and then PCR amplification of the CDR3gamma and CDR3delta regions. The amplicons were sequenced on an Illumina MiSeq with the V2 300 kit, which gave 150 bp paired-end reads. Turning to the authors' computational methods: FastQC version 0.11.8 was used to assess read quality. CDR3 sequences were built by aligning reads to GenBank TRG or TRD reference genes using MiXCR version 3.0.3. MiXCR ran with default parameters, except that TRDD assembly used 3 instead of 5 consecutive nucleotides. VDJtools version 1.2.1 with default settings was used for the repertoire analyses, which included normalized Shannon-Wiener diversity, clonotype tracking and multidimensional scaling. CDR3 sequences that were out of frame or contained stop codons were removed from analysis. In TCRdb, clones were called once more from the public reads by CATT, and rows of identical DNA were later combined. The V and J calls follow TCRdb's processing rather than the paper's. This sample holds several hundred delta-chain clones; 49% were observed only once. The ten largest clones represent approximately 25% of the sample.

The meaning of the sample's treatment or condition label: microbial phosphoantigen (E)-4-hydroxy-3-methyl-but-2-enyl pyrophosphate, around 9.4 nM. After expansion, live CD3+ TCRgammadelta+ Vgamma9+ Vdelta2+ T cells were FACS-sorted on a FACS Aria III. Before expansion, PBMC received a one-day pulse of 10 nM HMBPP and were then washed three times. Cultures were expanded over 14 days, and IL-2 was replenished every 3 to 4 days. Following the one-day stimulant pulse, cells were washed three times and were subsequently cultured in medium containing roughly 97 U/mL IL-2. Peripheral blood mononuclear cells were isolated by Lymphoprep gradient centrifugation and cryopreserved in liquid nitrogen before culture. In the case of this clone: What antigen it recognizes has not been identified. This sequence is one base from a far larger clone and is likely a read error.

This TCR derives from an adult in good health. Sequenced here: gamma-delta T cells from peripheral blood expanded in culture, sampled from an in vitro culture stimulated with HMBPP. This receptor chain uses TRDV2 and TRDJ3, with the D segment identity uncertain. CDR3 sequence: CACDTPQVSRDTRQMFF. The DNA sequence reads TGTGCCTGTGACACCCCCCAAGTATCCCGGGACACCCGACAGATGTTTTTC.